Presented here are 3 T cell receptor beta chains from one specimen sequenced in a study of blood T cell repertoires in COVID-19 (dated by TCRdb to between 2020 and 2021). The method behind the library was the immunoSEQ multiplex PCR assay. TCRdb provides this immuneACCESS table in a form limited to in-frame rearrangements. Some clones are lacking; in checked studies, under half of them reflect an unresolved V gene, and why the rest are absent is not known. The sample has about 440,000 clones on record, 88% of them singletons. Roughly an eighth of the sample comes from the top ten. The sample comprised peripheral blood. These receptors were obtained from a woman between 50 and 59 years old with COVID-19, enrolled during active disease.

The chain joins TRBV25-1 to TRBJ1-2; D might be TRBD1 (6 bases). V shed 5 bases and J shed 10 bases, with 23 bases lying between them. From germline, CDR1 is MGHDK and CDR2 SYGVNS. This CDR3 is 15 amino acids long. CDR3 amino acids: CASSKTGKSGGDYTF. The CDR3 DNA follows: TGTGCCAGCAGTAAAACGGGGAAGTCGGGGGGCGACTACACCTTC.

The chain has TRBV29-1 and TRBJ1-5; D gene unclear. The germline V gene encodes CDR1 SQVTM and CDR2 ANQGSEA. V was trimmed by 4 bases and J by 4 bases, leaving 11 bases between them. The CDR3 contains 13 residues. In nucleotides, the CDR3 is TGCAGCGTTGCATCACAGCAGAATCAGCCCCAGCATTTT. This gives the protein CSVASQQNQPQHF. Supplemented by reference TRBV29-1 and TRBJ1-5, the full variable domain reads SAVISQKPSRDICQRGTSLTIQCQVDSQVTMMFWYRQQPGQSLTLIATANQGSEATYESGFVIDKFPISRPNLTFSTLTVSNMSPEDSSIYLCSVASQQNQPQHFGDGTRLSIL.

The rearrangement uses TRBV12-3 or TRBV12-4 and TRBJ2-1; possible D gene TRBD1, 5 bases. Trimming pared 6 bases from V and 10 bases from J, leaving 10 bases between. The CDR3 covers 11 residues. In nucleotides, the CDR3 is TGTGCCAGCAGGAATAGACAGGAGCAGTTCTTC. Translation gives CASRNRQEQFF.